The 28 T cell receptor beta chains below were found in one sample sequenced in a study of T cells in Graves' hyperthyroidism and ophthalmopathy. TCR beta CDR3 regions were amplified from RNA transcripts. HTBI primers were used for first-round RT-PCR of the TCR CDR3. TCRdb passed the multiplex PCR reads through MiXCR, listing each CDR3 protein once. Here the sample spans a few hundred thousand distinct CDR3 sequences, about a sixth being singletons. Sequencing used blood. Every receptor here comes from a woman between 40 and 55 years old with Graves' ophthalmopathy.

This clonotype has ten or more counts. This chain links TRBV7-9 with TRBJ1-2; 7 nucleotides align to TRBD1. Germline CDR1 is SEHNR and CDR2 is FQNEAQ (reference sequence). The CDR3 is made up of 14 amino acids. V dropped 6 bases and J dropped 0; count of bases not matched to a gene: 4. CDR3: CASSLTGANYGYTF. CDR3 sequence (DNA): TGTGCCAGCAGTCTCACAGGGGCTAACTATGGCTACACCTTC.

This clonotype was recorded a few times. V is TRBV27 and J is TRBJ1-2; D unresolved. Trimming pared 4 bases from V and 4 bases from J, leaving 10 bases between. The length of the CDR3 is 13 residues. Germline V gene lookup returns CDR1 MNHEY and CDR2 SMNVEV (reference sequence). CDR3 region: CASSSEGLYGYTF. The CDR3 nucleotides read TGTGCCAGCAGTTCCGAGGGTCTCTATGGCTACACCTTC.

This clonotype was observed many times. The V and J genes are TRBV28 and TRBJ1-2; no definite D call. V lost 6 bases and J lost 2, with 10 bases in between. CDR3 length equals 13 residues. CDR1 is MDHEN, CDR2 SYDVKM, per germline. CDR3 loop: CASRSSGNYGYTF. The CDR3, as DNA: TGTGCCAGCAGGTCCTCCGGGAACTATGGCTACACCTTC.

This clonotype was found many times. The V call is TRBV2, the J call TRBJ1-3; TRBD1 agrees at 7 bases. Germline lookup yields CDR1 SNHLY and CDR2 FYNNEI. The V gene end was trimmed by 4 bases and the J gene end by 2 bases; junction bases not matched to a gene: 5. CDR3 length: 15 residues. CDR3 DNA: TGTGCCAGCAGTGCGGAGACAGGGCCTGGAAACACCATATATTTT. As protein: CASSAETGPGNTIYF.

Many counts were recorded for this clonotype. The genes are TRBV28 and TRBJ1-4; TRBD1 matches 8 bases. Per germline, CDR1 MDHEN and CDR2 SYDVKM. CDR3 length equals 15 residues. V gave up 4 bases and J gave up 6 bases; unmatched junction bases: 7. CDR3 coding DNA: TGTGCCAGCAGTTCGCCCCAGGGGGCGCATGAAAAACTGTTTTTT. It yields the protein CASSSPQGAHEKLFF.

The rearrangement joins TRBV6-5 to TRBJ1-1, with D maybe TRBD1 (5 bases). The CDR3 has 13 amino acids. Germline loops: CDR1 MNHEY, CDR2 SVGAGI. Trimming left V 2 bases short and J 8 bases short, with 12 bases between. Here the CDR3 reads CASSYRAGREAFF. For the CDR3, the DNA is TGTGCCAGCAGTTACAGGGCAGGGCGGGAAGCTTTCTTT.

This clonotype was recorded a few times. The chain links TRBV4-1 to TRBJ2-7, with D unclear. Per the germline V gene, CDR1 is MGHRA and CDR2 is YSYEKL. This CDR3 is built from 15 residues. Trimming took off 1 base at V and 4 bases at J, with 14 bases between the two ends. CDR3: CASSQVQDTTYEQYF. Written as DNA, the CDR3 is TGCGCCAGCAGCCAAGTCCAGGATACGACTTACGAGCAGTACTTC.

This clonotype appeared many times. The CDR3 loop is CASSPTEIYYGYTF. Written as DNA, the CDR3 is TGTGCCAGCAGTCCGACAGAAATATACTATGGCTACACCTTC. This chain connects TRBV28 to TRBJ1-2; D might be TRBD1 (5 bases). CDR1 and CDR2 (germline): MDHEN, SYDVKM. Trimming stripped 5 bases from V and 3 bases from J, with 13 bases between. The CDR3 runs 14 residues.

The CDR3 spells CASSQESGPGEQFF. The CDR3, as DNA: TGTGCCAGCAGCCAAGAGTCAGGACCCGGTGAGCAGTTCTTC. The chain joins TRBV4-2 to TRBJ2-1; D unclear. Trimming cost V 0 bases and J 9 bases, with 12 bases left between them. The CDR3 totals 14 residues. Germline assignment: CDR1 LGHNA and CDR2 YNFKEQ.

There are many counts of this clonotype. V usage is TRBV5-1 and J usage is TRBJ2-1; perhaps TRBD1 as D (6 bases). The CDR3 covers 13 residues. V was pared by 5 bases and J by 5 bases, with 11 bases between. Germline V gene sequence: CDR1 SGHRS, CDR2 YFSETQ. In DNA, the CDR3 is TGCGCCAGCAGAACGACAGGAGACAATGAGCAGTTCTTC. This translates into CASRTTGDNEQFF.

This clonotype came up a few times. This chain connects TRBV11-2 to TRBJ1-3; D gene uncertain. CDR1 and CDR2 (germline): SGHAT, FQNNGV. CDR3 length: 17 amino acids. The germline V and J ends were trimmed by 5 bases and 0 bases, with 17 bases remaining between them. The CDR3 coding sequence is TGTGCCAGCAGCACCTCCCTTACTCCCAGCTCTGGAAACACCATATATTTT. This translates into CASSTSLTPSSGNTIYF.

V and J are TRBV3-1 and TRBJ2-3; D is undetermined. Germline V CDR1 and CDR2: LGHDT, YNNKEL (reference sequence). Trimming cost V 4 bases and J 5 bases, with 10 bases left between them. The length of the CDR3 is 13 residues. The CDR3 here is CASSLLTGDTQYF. The CDR3 DNA sequence: TGTGCCAGCAGCCTACTAACGGGAGATACGCAGTATTTT.

This clonotype has only a few counts. J is TRBJ1-1 and V is TRBV5-1; D is perhaps TRBD1 (6 bases). V was clipped by 6 bases and J by 3 bases, with 15 bases between them. The CDR3 is 14 residues long. Per the germline V gene, CDR1 is SGHRS and CDR2 is YFSETQ. The CDR3 sequence is CASNYGQRDTEAFF. The CDR3 DNA follows: TGCGCCAGCAACTACGGACAGCGGGACACTGAAGCTTTCTTT.

This clonotype was detected a few times. The chain recombines TRBV7-9 with TRBJ2-1; 9 bases are shared with TRBD2. Germline CDR1 reads SEHNR; CDR2 reads FQNEAQ (reference sequence). This CDR3 is 16 amino acids long. V was clipped by 0 bases and J by 3 bases; unmatched bases: 3. The CDR3 loop is CASSLATSGFYNEQFF. The CDR3 nucleotides read TGTGCCAGCAGCTTAGCTACTAGCGGGTTCTACAATGAGCAGTTCTTC.

This clonotype came up many times. J is TRBJ1-5 and V is TRBV2, with 7 bases matching TRBD1. Unmatched junction bases numbered 9, after V lost 10 bases and J lost 3 bases. Germline values: CDR1 SNHLY, CDR2 FYNNEI. The CDR3 has 14 amino acids. In DNA, the CDR3 is TGTGCCACCAATCGACAGGGCCTCAATCAGCCCCAGCATTTT. Encoded protein: CATNRQGLNQPQHF. Filled out from reference TRBV2 and TRBJ1-5, the complete variable domain reads EPEVTQTPSHQVTQMGQEVILRCVPISNHLYFYWYRQILGQKVEFLVSFYNNEISEKSEIFDDQFSVERPDGSNFTLKIRSTKLEDSAMYFCATNRQGLNQPQHFGDGTRLSIL.

This clonotype appeared a few times. The rearrangement links TRBV7-9 to TRBJ2-1; 12 bases align to TRBD2. Germline V gene lookup returns CDR1 SEHNR and CDR2 FQNEAQ (reference sequence). The CDR3 length is 12 residues. V dropped 8 bases and J dropped 15; count of bases not matched to a gene: 8. CDR3 protein: CASRLAGGFWFF. For the CDR3, the DNA is TGTGCCAGCCGTCTAGCGGGAGGGTTTTGGTTCTTC.

V and J are TRBV3-1 and TRBJ1-6; TRBD1 agrees at 10 bases. The V and J ends lost 0 bases and 7 bases, in that order; junction bases with no gene match: 3. CDR1 is LGHDT, CDR2 YNNKEL, per germline (reference sequence). CDR3 length: 16 amino acids. The CDR3 DNA sequence: TGTGCCAGCAGCCAAGAGGGACAGGGGAGAAATTCACCCCTCCACTTT. This sequence encodes CASSQEGQGRNSPLHF.

CDR3 sequence reads: CASSGTGGKLFF. The CDR3 DNA sequence: TGTGCCAGCAGTGGGACAGGGGGAAAACTGTTTTTT. The chain links TRBV2 to TRBJ1-4; 10 nucleotides align to TRBD1. Germline V gene sequence: CDR1 SNHLY, CDR2 FYNNEI. V trimming: 4 bases; J trimming: 10 bases; junction bases outside the gene matches: 0. The CDR3 spans 12 residues.

At least ten counts were recorded for this clonotype. This rearrangement joins TRBV30 to TRBJ2-7, with 7 positions matching TRBD2. The CDR3 runs 14 residues. V was clipped by 4 bases and J by 3 bases; unmatched bases: 9. CDR1 is GTSNPN and CDR2 is SVGIG in the germline V gene (reference sequence). The CDR3 region has the DNA TGTGCCTGGAATCGTCCGGGGGGTTTCTACGAGCAGTACTTC. Encoded protein: CAWNRPGGFYEQYF.

Ten or more counts support this clonotype. This rearrangement joins TRBV11-2 to TRBJ2-2, with 7 bases identical to TRBD2. V was pared by 2 bases and J by 0 bases, with 3 bases of the junction left unmatched. The CDR3 sequence is 16 residues long. CDR1 is SGHAT and CDR2 is FQNNGV in the germline V gene. CDR3 nucleotide sequence: TGTGCCAGCAGCTTATTGCGGGGGACGAACACCGGGGAGCTGTTTTTT. Its translation: CASSLLRGTNTGELFF.

There are a few counts of this clonotype. V is TRBV30 and J is TRBJ2-5; D is possibly TRBD2 (5 bases). Germline CDR1 reads GTSNPN; CDR2 reads SVGIG (reference sequence). The CDR3 totals 15 residues. V was pared by 2 bases and J by 0 bases, with 13 bases between. CDR3 residues: CAWSQLDYYQETQYF. CDR3 nucleotides: TGTGCCTGGAGTCAGCTAGACTACTACCAAGAGACCCAGTACTTC. Variable domain in full (rest from reference TRBV30 and TRBJ2-5): SQTIHQWPATLVQPVGSPLSLECTVEGTSNPNLYWYRQAAGRGLQLLFYSVGIGQISSEVPQNLSASRPQDRQFILSSKKLLLSDSGFYLCAWSQLDYYQETQYFGPGTRLLVL.

This rearrangement joins TRBV15 to TRBJ1-6; D remains unclear. CDR1 LNHNV and CDR2 YYDKDF come from the germline V gene (reference sequence). Between the trimmed V and J ends, which lost 0 bases and 13 bases, there was a span of 16 bases. CDR3 length: 15 residues. The CDR3 DNA is TGTGCCACCAGCAGAGATCTCGGCCTACGAGCGCCCCTCCACTTT. This translates into CATSRDLGLRAPLHF. Full variable domain (remainder filled in from reference TRBV15 and TRBJ1-6): DAMVIQNPRYQVTQFGKPVTLSCSQTLNHNVMYWYQQKSSQAPKLLFHYYDKDFNNEADTPDNFQSRRPNTSFCFLDIRSPGLGDTAMYLCATSRDLGLRAPLHFGNGTRLTVT.

In this sample, this clonotype turned up many times. V is TRBV3-1 and J is TRBJ2-1; no clear D. The CDR3 is 12 residues long. Trimming took 1 base from V and 9 from J, leaving 7 bases between them. Germline loops: CDR1 LGHDT, CDR2 YNNKEL (reference sequence). CDR3 in DNA: TGTGCCAGCAGCCAAGGGTGGGCTGAGCAGTTCTTC. This sequence encodes CASSQGWAEQFF.

This clonotype was observed many times. The V gene is TRBV12-3 or TRBV12-4, the J gene TRBJ2-2, with 9 bases identical to TRBD1. After removal of 6 bases from V and 6 bases from J, the junction contained 8 bases not matched to a gene. The CDR3 is 15 amino acids. This CDR3 is CASRWGQGRAGELFF. The CDR3 DNA sequence: TGTGCCAGCAGATGGGGACAGGGTAGGGCCGGGGAGCTGTTTTTT.

This clonotype was found a few times. This chain connects TRBV6-2 or TRBV6-3 to TRBJ1-5; TRBD1 aligns across 7 bases. V gave up 2 bases and J gave up 0 bases; unmatched junction bases: 4. The germline V gene encodes CDR1 MNHEY and CDR2 SVGEGT. This CDR3 region has 16 residues. As DNA, the CDR3 is TGTGCCAGCAGTTACGTGGGACAGATTAGCAATCAGCCCCAGCATTTT. Protein sequence: CASSYVGQISNQPQHF.

At least ten counts were recorded for this clonotype. Here the CDR3 reads CASSPLLEYEQYF. DNA for the CDR3: TGTGCCAGCAGCCCTCTCTTGGAGTACGAGCAGTACTTC. J is TRBJ2-7 and V is TRBV7-3; D remains ambiguous. The germline V gene encodes CDR1 SGHTA and CDR2 FQGTGA. V shed 5 bases and J shed 4 bases, with 12 bases lying between them. The CDR3 is 13 residues long. The full variable domain, with the rest looked up from reference TRBV7-3 and TRBJ2-7, is GAGVSQTPSNKVTEKGKYVELRCDPISGHTALYWYRQSLGQGPEFLIYFQGTGAADDSGLPNDRFFAVRPEGSVSTLKIQRTERGDSAVYLCASSPLLEYEQYFGPGTRLTVT.

This sequence joins TRBV18 and TRBJ1-4; D gene ambiguous. The germline CDR1 and CDR2 sequences are KGHSH and LQKENI. This CDR3 contains 15 residues. V was cut by 2 bases and J by 0 bases, with 7 bases left in between. CDR3 in DNA: TGTGCCAGCTCACCAGCAGGTGCAACTAATGAAAAACTGTTTTTT. Translation gives CASSPAGATNEKLFF.

This clonotype appeared a single time. A clone one base away is much larger, so this may be a read error. V and J are TRBV5-1 and TRBJ2-7, with D perhaps assigned TRBD1 or TRBD2 (6 bases each). V lost 4 bases, J lost 2 bases, and 19 bases lay in between. This CDR3 region has 16 residues. Germline CDR1 and CDR2: SGHRS and YFSETQ. CDR3 sequence: CASSLSIDRTTYEQYF. In DNA, the CDR3 is TGCGCCAGCAGCCTTAGCATCGACAGGACTACCTACGAGCAGTACTTC.